The 13 T cell receptor beta chains reported below all come from one sample, sequenced in a study of T cell responses to AZD1222 COVID-19 vaccine. TCRdb's copy holds only in-frame clones and misses some; the assay was immunoSEQ multiplex PCR. The profile shows roughly 140,000 clones, 90% of them singletons. The specimen comprised peripheral blood, sampled 28 days after the second AZD1222 dose. These receptors came from an adult who received the AZD1222 COVID-19 vaccine.

This clone has more than one count but fewer than ten. In DNA, the CDR3 is TGTGCCAGCAGCCCCGGGACCCCACTCCCCCATGAGCAGTTCTTC. Its protein product is CASSPGTPLPHEQFF. The genes are TRBV2 and TRBJ2-1, with D perhaps assigned TRBD1 or TRBD2 (5 bases each). V dropped 6 bases and J dropped 8 bases, with 20 bases sitting between them. The germline V gene has CDR1 SNHLY and CDR2 FYNNEI. This CDR3 region has 15 residues.

The J gene is TRBJ1-2, the V gene TRBV6-2 or TRBV6-3, with a tentative D call TRBD1 (6 bases). CDR3 length: 15 amino acids. V was clipped by 5 bases and J by 5 bases, with 18 bases between them. CDR1 and CDR2 (germline): MNHEY, SVGEGT. The CDR3 nucleotides are TGTGCCAGCAGTCAGAGACAGGATCTTCTTTATGGCTACACCTTC. This gives the protein CASSQRQDLLYGYTF.

This clone was observed a handful of times. The rearrangement joins TRBV30 to TRBJ1-1; the D gene is possibly TRBD1 (5 bases). This CDR3 is 12 amino acids long. The germline CDR1 and CDR2 sequences are GTSNPN and SVGIG (reference sequence). V shed 1 base and J shed 7 bases, with 10 bases lying between them. CDR3 loop: CAWSARGDEAFF. The CDR3 DNA reads TGTGCCTGGAGTGCTCGAGGGGATGAAGCTTTCTTT. The whole variable domain, filled in from reference TRBV30 and TRBJ1-1, reads SQTIHQWPATLVQPVGSPLSLECTVEGTSNPNLYWYRQAAGRGLQLLFYSVGIGQISSEVPQNLSASRPQDRQFILSSKKLLLSDSGFYLCAWSARGDEAFFGQGTRLTVV.

CDR3 in amino acids: CASRMGDRLQPQHF. CDR3 sequence (DNA): TGTGCCAGCAGAATGGGTGATCGCTTACAGCCCCAGCATTTT. The chain has TRBV28 and TRBJ1-5; D remains unclear. The germline V gene encodes CDR1 MDHEN and CDR2 SYDVKM. The CDR3 is 14 amino acids. V dropped 6 bases and J dropped 7 bases, with 16 bases sitting between them.

The rearrangement links TRBV6-2 or TRBV6-3 to TRBJ2-3; weak D call: TRBD1 (6 bases). CDR1 and CDR2 from the germline V gene are MNHEY and SVGEGT. The CDR3 extends over 15 amino acids. V shed 0 bases and J shed 3 bases, with 10 bases lying between them. The CDR3 loop is CASSYSWGLTDTQYF. In nucleotides, the CDR3 is TGTGCCAGCAGTTACTCTTGGGGGCTTACAGATACGCAGTATTTT.

The chain has TRBV2 and TRBJ1-2; no clear D gene. The germline gives CDR1 SNHLY, CDR2 FYNNEI. Between the trimmed V and J ends, which lost 5 bases and 5 bases, there was a span of 9 bases. The CDR3 has 12 residues. Here the CDR3 reads CASSTTDYGYTF. The CDR3, as DNA: TGTGCCAGCAGTACGACGGATTATGGCTACACCTTC.

This clone has just one count. The chain uses TRBV2 and TRBJ1-1, with TRBD1 as a possible D gene (6 bases). This CDR3 has 14 residues. Germline V gene data show CDR1 as SNHLY and CDR2 as FYNNEI. Trimming took off 4 bases at V and 2 bases at J, with 11 bases between the two ends. The CDR3 coding sequence is TGTGCCAGCAGTGTGGAGGGGGTCAACACTGAAGCTTTCTTT. It encodes CASSVEGVNTEAFF.

The chain employs TRBV6-6 and TRBJ2-1; 11 bases map to TRBD1. The germline V gene has CDR1 MNHNY and CDR2 SVGAGI (reference sequence). J gave up 4 bases and V 6 bases, and 5 bases lay outside the gene matches. This CDR3 is 15 amino acids long. Here the CDR3 reads CASSLGTGGYNEQFF. The DNA for the CDR3 is TGTGCCAGCAGCCTAGGGACAGGGGGTTACAATGAGCAGTTCTTC.

The chain carries TRBV5-1 and TRBJ2-1, with TRBD2 matching 13 bases. Germline trimming cut 0 bases from V and 10 bases from J; bases unmatched to any gene: 7. Germline values: CDR1 SGHRS, CDR2 YFSETQ. This CDR3 spans 16 amino acids. The CDR3 DNA reads as TGCGCCAGCAGCTTGGGTGGACTAGCGGGAGTTGACGAGCAGTTCTTC. It codes for CASSLGGLAGVDEQFF.

The V and J genes are TRBV11-1 and TRBJ2-5, with D perhaps TRBD1 or TRBD2 (5 bases each). The V end was cut by 2 bases, the J end by 1 base, with 11 bases between. Germline CDR1 is SGHAT and CDR2 is FQDESV (reference sequence). This CDR3 has 15 residues. The CDR3 reads CASSLIGTAQETQYF. CDR3 nucleotides: TGTGCCAGCAGCTTAATCGGGACGGCCCAAGAGACCCAGTACTTC.

This clone has just a few counts. CDR3 amino acids: CASSKGGGLPNEQFF. CDR3 nucleotides: TGTGCCAGCAGCAAAGGGGGCGGTCTCCCAAATGAGCAGTTCTTC. This chain connects TRBV7-3 to TRBJ2-1; TRBD1 matches 7 bases. The CDR3 consists of 15 residues. The germline V gene has CDR1 SGHTA and CDR2 FQGTGA. Trimming at V came to 5 bases and at J to 7 bases, leaving 11 bases not matched to a gene.

This clone was recorded a few times. The chain carries TRBV10-3 and TRBJ2-3; 11 nucleotides match TRBD2. Trimming removed 5 bases from V and 5 bases from J; junction bases left unmatched: 3. CDR1 and CDR2 (germline): ENHRY, SYGVKD. The CDR3 is 14 amino acids. The DNA for the CDR3 is TGTGCCATCAGTACTAGCGGGAGAGGAGATACGCAGTATTTT. It codes for CAISTSGRGDTQYF.

V and J are TRBV5-1 and TRBJ2-5, with D maybe TRBD2 (6 bases). V shed 1 base and J shed 7 bases, with 23 bases lying between them. CDR1 is SGHRS and CDR2 is YFSETQ in the germline V gene. This CDR3 region has 17 residues. This CDR3 is CASSLRGTDNPFGTQYF. CDR3 in DNA: TGCGCCAGCAGCTTGCGGGGGACCGACAACCCGTTTGGGACCCAGTACTTC.